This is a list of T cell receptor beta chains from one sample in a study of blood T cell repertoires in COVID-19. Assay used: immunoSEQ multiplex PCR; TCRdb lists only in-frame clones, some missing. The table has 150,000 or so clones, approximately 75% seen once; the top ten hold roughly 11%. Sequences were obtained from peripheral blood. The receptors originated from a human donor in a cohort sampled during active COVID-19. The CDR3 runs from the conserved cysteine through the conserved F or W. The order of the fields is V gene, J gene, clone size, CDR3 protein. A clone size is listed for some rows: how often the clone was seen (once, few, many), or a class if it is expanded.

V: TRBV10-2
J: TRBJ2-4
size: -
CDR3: CASSESPGAKNIQYF

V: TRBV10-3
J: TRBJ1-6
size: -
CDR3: CAITTGGNSPLHF

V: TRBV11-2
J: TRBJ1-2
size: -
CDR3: CASSLQRKVGYTF

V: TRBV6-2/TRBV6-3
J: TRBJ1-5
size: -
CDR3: CASSGLVRDQPQHF

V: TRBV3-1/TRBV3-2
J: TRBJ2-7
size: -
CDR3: CASSGDRGDEQYF

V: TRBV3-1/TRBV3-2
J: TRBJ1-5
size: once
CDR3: CASSLRGSFQPQHF

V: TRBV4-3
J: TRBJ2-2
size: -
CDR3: CASSQDGRTGELFF

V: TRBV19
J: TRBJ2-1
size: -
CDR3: CASSISGSYNEQFF

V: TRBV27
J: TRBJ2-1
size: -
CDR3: CASSLSILVYNEQFF

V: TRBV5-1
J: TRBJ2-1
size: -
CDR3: CASSSNPGLAGDSNEQFF

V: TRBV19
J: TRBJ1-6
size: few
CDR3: CASSPRGQGDNSPLHF

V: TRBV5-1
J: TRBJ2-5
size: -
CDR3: CASVRLGGGQETQYF

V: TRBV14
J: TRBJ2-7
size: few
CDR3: CASSQDVSGKPYEQYF

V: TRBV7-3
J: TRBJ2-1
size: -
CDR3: CASSSDRDGEQFF

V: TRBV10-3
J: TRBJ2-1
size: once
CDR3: CATSRASDSYNEQFF

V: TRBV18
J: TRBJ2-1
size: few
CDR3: CASSPTSDRNSYNEQFF

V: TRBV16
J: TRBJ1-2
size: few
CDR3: CASSLGQGISYTF

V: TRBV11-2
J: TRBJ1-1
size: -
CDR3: CASSLGEGTEAFF

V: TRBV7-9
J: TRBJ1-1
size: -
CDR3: CASRPGTGNTEAFF

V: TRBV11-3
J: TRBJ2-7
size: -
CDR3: CASSLDSTGGAYEQYF

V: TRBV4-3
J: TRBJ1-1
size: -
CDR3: CASSQRQGHAEAFF

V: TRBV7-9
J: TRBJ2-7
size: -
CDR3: CASTRGTGLAGGPREQYF

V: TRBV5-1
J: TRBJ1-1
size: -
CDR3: CASSLDHTGQRSFF

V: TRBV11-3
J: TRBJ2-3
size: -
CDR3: CASSLDQVSTQYF

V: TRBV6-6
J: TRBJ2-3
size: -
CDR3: CASRRTSADTQYF

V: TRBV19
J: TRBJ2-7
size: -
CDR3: CASSPDRPSYEQYF

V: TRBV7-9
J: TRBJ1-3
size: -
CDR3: CASSTTTSGNTIYF

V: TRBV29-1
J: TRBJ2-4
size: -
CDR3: CSVEDRGLTKNIQYF

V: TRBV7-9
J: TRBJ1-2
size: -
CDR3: CASSAQGEMEGYTF

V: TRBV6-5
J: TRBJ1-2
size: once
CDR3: CASRPRDREGYGYTF

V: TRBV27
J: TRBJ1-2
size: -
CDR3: CASSLDRGIGYTF

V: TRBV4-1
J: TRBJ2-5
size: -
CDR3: CASSQSIRETQYF

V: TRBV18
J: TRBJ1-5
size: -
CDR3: CASSLQGPNQPQHF

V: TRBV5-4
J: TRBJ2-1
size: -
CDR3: CASRSGTTFNEQFF

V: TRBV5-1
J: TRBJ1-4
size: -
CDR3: CASSSGQGVGEKLFF

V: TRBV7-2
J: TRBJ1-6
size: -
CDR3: CASSLGPGSPLHF